The clone carrying this TCR beta chain was seen only a few times. RNA extraction was followed by reverse transcription into cDNA, which acted as the sequencing template. Repertoires were generated with immunoSEQ multiplex PCR, while TCRdb's copy carries only in-frame clones and drops some. This sample has about 180,000 clones, with roughly 60% found just once. Looked up from germline, CDR1 is SGHDT and CDR2 is YYEEEE. This CDR3 is built from 14 residues. Trimming shortened V by 0 bases and J by 7 bases, and 13 bases separated the two germline ends. This sample was included in a study of CD8+ T cells in alopecia areata.

Sequenced here: CD4+ T cells sorted from blood, sampled at week 0. The V call is TRBV5-6, the J call TRBJ2-5; tentative D call: TRBD1 (6 bases). The TCR originated in a human donor with alopecia areata. The CDR3 bases are TGTGCCAGCAGCTTGGAGGGACATCTAGGGACCCAGTACTTC. Its translation is CASSLEGHLGTQYF.